Detailed here is one TCR beta chain. Profiling relied on immunoSEQ multiplex PCR, and the TCRdb table lists in-frame clones only, not all of them. In the table there are around 100,000 clones, approximately 87% of which are singletons. The record originates from a study of blood T cell repertoires in COVID-19. On the study more broadly: Researchers got acute and convalescent COVID-19 samples from the United States, Italy and Spain. In each case, the material was cDNA or gDNA derived from T cells, B-cell-depleted T cells, or PBMCs.

Unmatched junction bases numbered 9, after V lost 6 bases and J lost 3 bases. Germline V lookup: CDR1 MNHEY, CDR2 SVGAGI. The CDR3 length is 15 residues. Material for sequencing was peripheral blood. V gene TRBV6-5 combines with J gene TRBJ2-7, with TRBD1 matching over 9 bases. The source is a human donor in a cohort sampled during active COVID-19. Here the CDR3 DNA reads TGTGCCAGCAGGGGCGGGACAGGGCTTCACTACGAGCAGTACTTC. Encoded protein: CASRGGTGLHYEQYF.